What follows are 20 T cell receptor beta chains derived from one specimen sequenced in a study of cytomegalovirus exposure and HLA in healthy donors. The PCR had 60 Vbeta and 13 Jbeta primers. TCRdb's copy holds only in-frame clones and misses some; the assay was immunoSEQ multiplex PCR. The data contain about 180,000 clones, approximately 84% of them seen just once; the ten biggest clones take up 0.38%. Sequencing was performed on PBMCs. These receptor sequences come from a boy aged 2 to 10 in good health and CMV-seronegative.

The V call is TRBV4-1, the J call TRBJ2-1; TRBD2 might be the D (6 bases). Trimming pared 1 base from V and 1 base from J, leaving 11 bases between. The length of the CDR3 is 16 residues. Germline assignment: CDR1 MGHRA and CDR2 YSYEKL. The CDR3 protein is CASSQGAGLSYNEQFF. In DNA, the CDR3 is TGCGCCAGCAGCCAAGGAGCGGGTCTATCCTACAATGAGCAGTTCTTC.

CDR3 sequence (DNA): TGTGCCACCAGCCTAGGACAGGGATTATACAATGAGCAGTTCTTC. It encodes CATSLGQGLYNEQFF. V gene TRBV15 combines with J gene TRBJ2-1; TRBD1 agrees at 8 bases. This CDR3 region has 15 residues. Trimming removed 5 bases from V and 4 bases from J; junction bases left unmatched: 7. From germline, CDR1 is LNHNV and CDR2 YYDKDF (reference sequence).

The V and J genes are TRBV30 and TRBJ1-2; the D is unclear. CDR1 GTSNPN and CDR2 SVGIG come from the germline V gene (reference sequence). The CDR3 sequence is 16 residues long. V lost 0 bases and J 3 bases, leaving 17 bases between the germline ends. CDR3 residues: CAWSVRGEGKDYGYTF. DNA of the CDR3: TGTGCCTGGAGTGTACGGGGTGAGGGAAAGGACTATGGCTACACCTTC.

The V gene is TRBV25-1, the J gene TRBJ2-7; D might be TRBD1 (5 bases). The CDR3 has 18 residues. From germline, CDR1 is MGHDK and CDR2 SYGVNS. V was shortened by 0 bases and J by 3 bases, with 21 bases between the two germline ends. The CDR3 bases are TGTGCCAGCAGTGAATATTTCTCGCAGGAGAAGGGGTACTACGAGCAGTACTTC. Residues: CASSEYFSQEKGYYEQYF.

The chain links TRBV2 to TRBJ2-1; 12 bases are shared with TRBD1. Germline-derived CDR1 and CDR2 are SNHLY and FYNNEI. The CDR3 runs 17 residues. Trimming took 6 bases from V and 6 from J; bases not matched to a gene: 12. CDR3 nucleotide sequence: TGTGCCAGCAGAGCCCCTGACGGGACAGGGGGCTCCAATGAGCAGTTCTTC. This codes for CASRAPDGTGGSNEQFF.

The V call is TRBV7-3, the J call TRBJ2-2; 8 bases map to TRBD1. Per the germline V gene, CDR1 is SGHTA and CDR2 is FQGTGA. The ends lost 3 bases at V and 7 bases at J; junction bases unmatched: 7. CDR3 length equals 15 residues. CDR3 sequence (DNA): TGTGCCAGCAGCTTGTACAGGGGGGCCGACGGGGAGCTGTTTTTT. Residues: CASSLYRGADGELFF. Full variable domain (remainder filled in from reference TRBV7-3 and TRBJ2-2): GAGVSQTPSNKVTEKGKYVELRCDPISGHTALYWYRQSLGQGPEFLIYFQGTGAADDSGLPNDRFFAVRPEGSVSTLKIQRTERGDSAVYLCASSLYRGADGELFFGEGSRLTVL.

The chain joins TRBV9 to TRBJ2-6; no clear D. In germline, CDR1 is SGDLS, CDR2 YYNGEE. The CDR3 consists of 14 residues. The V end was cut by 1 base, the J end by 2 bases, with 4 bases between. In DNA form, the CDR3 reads TGTGCCAGCAGCGTACGGGCTGGGGCCAACGTCCTGACTTTC. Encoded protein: CASSVRAGANVLTF.

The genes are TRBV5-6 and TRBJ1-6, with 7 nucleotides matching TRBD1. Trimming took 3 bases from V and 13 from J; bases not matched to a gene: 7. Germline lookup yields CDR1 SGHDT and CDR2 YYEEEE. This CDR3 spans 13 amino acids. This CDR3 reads CASSWDREVPLHF. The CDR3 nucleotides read TGTGCCAGCAGCTGGGACAGAGAGGTGCCCCTCCACTTT.

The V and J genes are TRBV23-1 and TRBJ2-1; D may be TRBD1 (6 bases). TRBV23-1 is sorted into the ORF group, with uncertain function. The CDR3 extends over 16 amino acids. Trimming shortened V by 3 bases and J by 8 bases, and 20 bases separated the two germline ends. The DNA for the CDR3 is TGCGCCAGCAGTCACCCGAGGGCAGGGGAACGCGATGAGCAGTTCTTC. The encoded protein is CASSHPRAGERDEQFF.

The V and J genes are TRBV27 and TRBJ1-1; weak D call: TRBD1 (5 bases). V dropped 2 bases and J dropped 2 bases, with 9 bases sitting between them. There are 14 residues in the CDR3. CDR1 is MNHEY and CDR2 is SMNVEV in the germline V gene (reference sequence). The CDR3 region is CASSLRQPNTEAFF. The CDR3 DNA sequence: TGTGCCAGCAGTTTACGACAGCCAAACACTGAAGCTTTCTTT.

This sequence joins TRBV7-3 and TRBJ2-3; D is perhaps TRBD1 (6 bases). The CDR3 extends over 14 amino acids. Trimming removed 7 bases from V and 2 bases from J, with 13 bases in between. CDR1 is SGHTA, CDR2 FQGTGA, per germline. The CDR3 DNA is TGTGCCAGCAACCTGGACAGAACCACAGATACGCAGTATTTT. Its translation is CASNLDRTTDTQYF.

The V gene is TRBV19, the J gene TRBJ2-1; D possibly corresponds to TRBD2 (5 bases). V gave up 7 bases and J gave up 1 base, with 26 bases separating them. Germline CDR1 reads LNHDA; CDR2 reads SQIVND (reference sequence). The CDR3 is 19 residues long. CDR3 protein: CASTPAQAVFVGSYNEQFF. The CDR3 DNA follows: TGTGCCAGTACTCCTGCTCAAGCGGTCTTTGTTGGGTCCTACAATGAGCAGTTCTTC.

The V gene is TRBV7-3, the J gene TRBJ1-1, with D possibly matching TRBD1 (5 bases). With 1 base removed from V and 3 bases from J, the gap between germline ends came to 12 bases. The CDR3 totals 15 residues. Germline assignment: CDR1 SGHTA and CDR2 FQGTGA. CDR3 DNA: TGTGCCAGCAGCTTAAGTGGCAGCAGGGACACTGAAGCTTTCTTT. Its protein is CASSLSGSRDTEAFF. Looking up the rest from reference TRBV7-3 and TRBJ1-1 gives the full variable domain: GAGVSQTPSNKVTEKGKYVELRCDPISGHTALYWYRQSLGQGPEFLIYFQGTGAADDSGLPNDRFFAVRPEGSVSTLKIQRTERGDSAVYLCASSLSGSRDTEAFFGQGTRLTVV.

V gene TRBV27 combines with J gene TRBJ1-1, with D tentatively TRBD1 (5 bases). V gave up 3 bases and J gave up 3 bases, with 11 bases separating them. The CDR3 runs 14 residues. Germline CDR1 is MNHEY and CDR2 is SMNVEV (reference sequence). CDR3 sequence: CASSFGVGDTEAFF. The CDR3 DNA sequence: TGTGCCAGCAGTTTTGGGGTAGGGGACACTGAAGCTTTCTTT.

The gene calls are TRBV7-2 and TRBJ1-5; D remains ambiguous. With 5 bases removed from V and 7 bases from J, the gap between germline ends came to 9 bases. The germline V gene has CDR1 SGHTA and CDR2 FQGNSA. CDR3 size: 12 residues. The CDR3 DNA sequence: TGTGCCAGCAGCCCCCGGGAGCAGCCCCAGCATTTT. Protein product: CASSPREQPQHF.

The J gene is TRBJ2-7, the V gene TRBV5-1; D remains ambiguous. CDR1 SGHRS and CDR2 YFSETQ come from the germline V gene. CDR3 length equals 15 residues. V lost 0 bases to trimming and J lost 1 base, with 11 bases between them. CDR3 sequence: CASSLETYGSYEQYF. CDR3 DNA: TGCGCCAGCAGCTTGGAGACGTACGGGTCCTACGAGCAGTACTTC.

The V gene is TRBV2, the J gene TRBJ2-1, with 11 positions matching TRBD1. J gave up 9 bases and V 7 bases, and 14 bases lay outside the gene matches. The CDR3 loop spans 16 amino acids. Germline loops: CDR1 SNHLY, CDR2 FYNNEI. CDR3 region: CASKARRTGGPSEQFF. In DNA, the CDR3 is TGTGCCAGCAAAGCCCGCCGGACAGGGGGCCCGAGTGAGCAGTTCTTC.

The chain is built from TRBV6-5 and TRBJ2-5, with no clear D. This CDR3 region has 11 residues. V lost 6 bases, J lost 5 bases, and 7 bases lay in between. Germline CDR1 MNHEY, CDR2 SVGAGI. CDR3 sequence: CASSIGETQYF. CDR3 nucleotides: TGTGCCAGCAGCATCGGGGAGACCCAGTACTTC.

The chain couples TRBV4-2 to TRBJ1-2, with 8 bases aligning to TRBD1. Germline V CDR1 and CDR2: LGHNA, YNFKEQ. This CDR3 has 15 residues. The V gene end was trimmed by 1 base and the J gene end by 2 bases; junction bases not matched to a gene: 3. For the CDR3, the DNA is TGTGCCAGCAGCCAAGCAGGGGGCGGGAACTATGGCTACACCTTC. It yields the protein CASSQAGGGNYGYTF.

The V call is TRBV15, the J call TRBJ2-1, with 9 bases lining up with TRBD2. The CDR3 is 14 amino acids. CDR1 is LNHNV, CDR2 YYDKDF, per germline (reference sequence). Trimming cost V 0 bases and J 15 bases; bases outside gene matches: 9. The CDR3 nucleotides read TGTGCCACCAGCAGAGATTGGGCTAGCGGGAAAGGGTTCTTC. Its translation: CATSRDWASGKGFF. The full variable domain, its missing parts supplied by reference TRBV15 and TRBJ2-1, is DAMVIQNPRYQVTQFGKPVTLSCSQTLNHNVMYWYQQKSSQAPKLLFHYYDKDFNNEADTPDNFQSRRPNTSFCFLDIRSPGLGDTAMYLCATSRDWASGKGFFGPGTRLTVL.